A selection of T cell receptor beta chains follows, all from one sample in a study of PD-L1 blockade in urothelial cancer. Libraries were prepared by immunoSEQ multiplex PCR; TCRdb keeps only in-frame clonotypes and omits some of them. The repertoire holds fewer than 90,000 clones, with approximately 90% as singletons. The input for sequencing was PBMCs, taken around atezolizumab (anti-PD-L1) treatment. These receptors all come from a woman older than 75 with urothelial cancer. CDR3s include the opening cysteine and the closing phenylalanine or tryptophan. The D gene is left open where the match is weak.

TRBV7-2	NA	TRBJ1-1	CASSLYREKEAFF	TGTGCCAGCAGCTTATACAGGGAAAAAGAAGCTTTCTTT
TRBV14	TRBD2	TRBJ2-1	CASSRRTSFANEQFF	TGTGCCAGCAGCCGCCGGACTAGTTTCGCCAATGAGCAGTTCTTC
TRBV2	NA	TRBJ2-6	CASSEAQEELSSSGANVLTF	TGTGCCAGCAGTGAAGCTCAGGAAGAACTGTCAAGCTCTGGGGCCAACGTCCTGACTTTC
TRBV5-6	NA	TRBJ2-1	CASSLAGRPVNEQFF	TGTGCCAGCAGCTTGGCGGGGAGGCCAGTCAATGAGCAGTTCTTC
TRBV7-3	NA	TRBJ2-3	CASSLRGRADTQYF	TGTGCCAGCAGCTTAAGGGGGCGGGCAGATACGCAGTATTTT
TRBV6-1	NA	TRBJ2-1	CASNVGGRNEQFF	TGTGCCAGCAACGTAGGAGGGCGCAATGAGCAGTTCTTC
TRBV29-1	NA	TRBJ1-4	CSAGGEELFF	TGCAGCGCTGGAGGGGAAGAACTGTTTTTT
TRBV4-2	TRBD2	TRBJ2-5	CASSQGDGGRAETQYF	TGTGCCAGCAGCCAAGGAGATGGCGGGAGGGCGGAGACCCAGTACTTC
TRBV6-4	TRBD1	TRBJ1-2	CASSQTGGGYTF	TGTGCCAGCAGCCAAACAGGGGGAGGCTACACCTTC
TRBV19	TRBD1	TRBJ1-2	CASSTGGPGYTF	TGTGCCAGTAGCACAGGGGGCCCTGGCTACACCTTC
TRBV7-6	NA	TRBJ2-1	CASSLVAGNEQFF	TGTGCCAGCAGCTTAGTAGCAGGGAATGAGCAGTTCTTC
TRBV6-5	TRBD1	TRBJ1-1	CASSLQGDAQAFF	TGTGCCAGCAGTCTTCAGGGGGACGCGCAAGCTTTCTTT
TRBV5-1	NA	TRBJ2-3	CASSLLSSSTDTQYF	TGCGCCAGCAGCTTGTTGTCCTCTAGCACAGATACGCAGTATTTT
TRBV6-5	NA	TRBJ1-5	CASSPGRGNQPQHF	TGTGCCAGCAGCCCCGGGAGGGGCAATCAGCCCCAGCATTTT
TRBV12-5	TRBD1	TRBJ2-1	CASGPGQGAKNEQFF	TGTGCTAGTGGCCCGGGACAGGGGGCGAAGAATGAGCAGTTCTTC